What follows are 21 T cell receptor beta chains derived from one specimen sequenced in a study of response to subunit inactivated influenza vaccine. TCRdb re-analysed the RT-PCR reads in MiXCR, keeping a single row per CDR3 protein. This table has about 780,000 distinct CDR3 sequences, about 18% appearing once. This specimen was PBMCs from blood, taken 5 days after vaccination. The receptors originated from a man aged 50 to 59 who received an inactivated influenza vaccine.

The chain joins TRBV10-3 to TRBJ2-6; a weak D match, TRBD2 (7 bases). Deletions cut 6 bases from V and 12 bases from J, with 18 bases between. The length of the CDR3 is 14 residues. Germline assignment: CDR1 ENHRY and CDR2 SYGVKD. Here the CDR3 DNA reads TGTGCCATCAGGGTGGGGGGGCCCACTGGCGTCCTGACTTTC. This sequence encodes CAIRVGGPTGVLTF.

The chain carries TRBV19 and TRBJ2-7; 7 positions agree with TRBD2. This CDR3 has 14 residues. CDR1 and CDR2 from the germline V gene are LNHDA and SQIVND (reference sequence). V lost 3 bases, J lost 3 bases, and 5 bases stayed unmatched. The DNA of the CDR3 is TGTGCCAGTAGTATTGGTCTAGCGGACTACGAGCAGTACTTC. Translating gives CASSIGLADYEQYF.

V usage is TRBV28 and J usage is TRBJ1-5; no definite D call. CDR3 length: 12 residues. Deletions cut 7 bases from V and 3 bases from J, with 7 bases between. Germline V gene lookup returns CDR1 MDHEN and CDR2 SYDVKM. The DNA for the CDR3 is TGTGCCAGCAAACAGAACAATCAGCCCCAGCATTTT. It encodes CASKQNNQPQHF.

The CDR3 DNA follows: TGTGCCAGCAGTCCGACTAGCGGGAGGAACACAGATACGCAGTATTTT. It encodes CASSPTSGRNTDTQYF. This chain joins TRBV28 and TRBJ2-3, with 13 bases lining up with TRBD2. V was clipped by 5 bases and J by 2 bases; unmatched bases: 4. The CDR3 has 16 residues. Germline V gene data show CDR1 as MDHEN and CDR2 as SYDVKM.

This clonotype was counted a few times. The gene calls are TRBV3-1 and TRBJ1-2; possible D gene TRBD1, 5 bases. This CDR3 has 12 amino acids. Between the trimmed V and J ends, which lost 1 base and 10 bases, there was a span of 10 bases. CDR1 and CDR2 (germline): LGHDT, YNNKEL (reference sequence). Written as DNA, the CDR3 is TGTGCCAGCAGCCAAGGCCAGGGCGACTACACCTTC. This gives the protein CASSQGQGDYTF.

This clonotype turned up a few times. This chain's CDR3 is CASSLPRAGGVETQYF. The CDR3 nucleotides are TGTGCCAGCAGCTTACCGAGAGCGGGAGGGGTGGAGACCCAGTACTTC. The chain is built from TRBV7-9 and TRBJ2-5, with TRBD2 matching 10 bases. CDR1 is SEHNR and CDR2 is FQNEAQ in the germline V gene (reference sequence). CDR3 size: 16 residues. Unmatched junction bases numbered 8, after V lost 2 bases and J lost 5 bases.

The V and J genes are TRBV28 and TRBJ2-7; D unclear. The CDR3 consists of 12 residues. V was clipped by 3 bases and J by 8 bases, with 11 bases between them. Germline V lookup: CDR1 MDHEN, CDR2 SYDVKM. The CDR3 loop is CASSFAANQQYF. The CDR3 coding sequence is TGTGCCAGCAGTTTTGCGGCAAATCAGCAGTACTTC. Combining the CDR3 with reference TRBV28 and TRBJ2-7 gives the whole variable domain DVKVTQSSRYLVKRTGEKVFLECVQDMDHENMFWYRQDPGLGLRLIYFSYDVKMKEKGDIPEGYSVSREKKERFSLILESASTNQTSMYLCASSFAANQQYFGPGTRLTVT.

The CDR3 loop is CASSLGYRWQGTNTGELFF. In DNA form, the CDR3 reads TGCGCCAGCAGCCTGGGGTACCGGTGGCAGGGTACGAACACCGGGGAGCTGTTTTTT. The chain combines TRBV5-1 with TRBJ2-2; D might be TRBD1 (5 bases). Trimming removed 4 bases from V and 0 bases from J, with 22 bases in between. Germline CDR1 SGHRS, CDR2 YFSETQ. This CDR3 has 19 amino acids.

This chain links TRBV12-3 or TRBV12-4 with TRBJ2-3, with 9 bases that match TRBD1. The V gene end was trimmed by 6 bases and the J gene end by 2 bases; junction bases not matched to a gene: 6. There are 15 residues in the CDR3. The CDR3 region is CASRNRDRATDTQYF. CDR3 DNA: TGTGCCAGCAGGAACCGGGACAGGGCCACAGATACGCAGTATTTT.

The chain joins TRBV12-3 or TRBV12-4 to TRBJ2-2, with 9 bases that match TRBD2. Trimming cost V 3 bases and J 7 bases; bases outside gene matches: 0. This CDR3 has 13 amino acids. The CDR3 here is CASSLREGGELFF. The CDR3 DNA sequence: TGTGCCAGCAGTTTGCGGGAGGGCGGGGAGCTGTTTTTT.

This chain links TRBV6-1 with TRBJ2-7; D is possibly TRBD2 (6 bases). V shed 6 bases and J shed 0 bases, with 12 bases lying between them. Germline values: CDR1 MNHNS, CDR2 SASEGT. The CDR3 has 14 amino acids. The CDR3 coding sequence is TGTGCCAGCAGCAGGGACTTCAACTCCTACGAGCAGTACTTC. The encoded protein is CASSRDFNSYEQYF.

This clonotype has just a few counts. V and J are TRBV29-1 and TRBJ2-3; D perhaps matches TRBD2 (5 bases). Looked up from germline, CDR1 is SQVTM and CDR2 is ANQGSEA. The CDR3 covers 13 residues. The germline V and J ends were trimmed by 8 bases and 1 base, with 13 bases remaining between them. CDR3 bases: TGCAGCTCAGATCGGGGTGGCACAGATACGCAGTATTTT. Translated, it gives CSSDRGGTDTQYF.

This clonotype turned up a few times. The chain employs TRBV12-3 or TRBV12-4 and TRBJ2-1, with TRBD2 identical over 11 bases. The CDR3 has 17 residues. J was trimmed by 0 bases and V by 7 bases; bases with no gene match: 8. This CDR3 is CASKKGGLAGSYNEQFF. As DNA, the CDR3 is TGTGCCAGCAAAAAAGGTGGACTAGCGGGCTCCTACAATGAGCAGTTCTTC.

This chain links TRBV23-1 with TRBJ2-7; D possibly corresponds to TRBD2 (6 bases). TRBV23-1 carries the ORF label, with uncertain function. Trimming removed 4 bases from V and 9 bases from J, with 10 bases in between. The CDR3 spans 11 residues. CDR3 amino acids: CASSPGAAQYF. The CDR3 region has the DNA TGCGCCAGCAGTCCGGGAGCTGCGCAGTACTTC.

This clonotype was recorded a few times. V is TRBV7-2 and J is TRBJ2-7, with TRBD2 as a possible D gene (5 bases). Trimming took 3 bases from V and 6 from J, leaving 15 bases between them. There are 14 residues in the CDR3. The germline V gene has CDR1 SGHTA and CDR2 FQGNSA. CDR3 coding DNA: TGTGCCAGCAGCTTCGACTATCTCGGTTCCGAGCAGTACTTC. This gives the protein CASSFDYLGSEQYF.

The chain uses TRBV7-2 and TRBJ2-1; 7 bases line up with TRBD2. Germline CDR1 SGHTA, CDR2 FQGNSA. The CDR3 sequence is 15 residues long. J lost 2 bases, V lost 3 bases, and 4 bases had no gene match. In nucleotides, the CDR3 is TGTGCCAGCAGCTTTGGCGGGAGCGCCTACAATGAGCAGTTCTTC. Its translation is CASSFGGSAYNEQFF. The variable domain in full, completed from reference TRBV7-2 and TRBJ2-1, reads GAGVSQSPSNKVTEKGKDVELRCDPISGHTALYWYRQSLGQGLEFLIYFQGNSAPDKSGLPSDRFSAERTGGSVSTLTIQRTQQEDSAVYLCASSFGGSAYNEQFFGPGTRLTVL.

The chain carries TRBV12-3 or TRBV12-4 and TRBJ1-6; no reliable D call. This CDR3 is built from 13 residues. V was pared by 6 bases and J by 9 bases, with 12 bases between. The CDR3 DNA is TGTGCCAGCAGGGTCGACAACTTTTCACCCCTCCACTTT. Protein: CASRVDNFSPLHF.

This clonotype has ten or more counts. The chain has TRBV20-1 and TRBJ1-3; D gene uncertain. Per the germline V gene, CDR1 is DFQATT and CDR2 is SNEGSKA (reference sequence). V was cut by 2 bases and J by 0 bases, with 5 bases left in between. The CDR3 totals 13 residues. CDR3 protein: CSARSDSGNTIYF. CDR3 sequence (DNA): TGCAGTGCTAGATCCGACTCTGGAAACACCATATATTTT.

This chain connects TRBV5-2 to TRBJ2-7; the tabulated D call, TRBD1, remains unverified against the DNA. TRBV5-2 is given as a pseudogene. This CDR3 has 13 residues. Here the CDR3 reads CASGPGPPCEQYF. In nucleotides, the CDR3 is TGTGCCAGCGGCCCCGGGCCCCCCTGCGAGCAGTACTTC.

The rearrangement links TRBV9 to TRBJ2-4; perhaps TRBD2 as D (6 bases). Trimming took off 0 bases at V and 0 bases at J, with 19 bases between the two ends. Germline CDR1 reads SGDLS; CDR2 reads YYNGEE. The CDR3 is made up of 19 amino acids. CDR3 loop: CASSVGGTLAGRAKNIQYF. The CDR3 DNA reads as TGTGCCAGCAGCGTAGGAGGCACCCTGGCGGGAAGAGCCAAAAACATTCAGTACTTC.

The chain recombines TRBV20-1 with TRBJ2-5, with 9 bases fitting TRBD2. Trimming removed 1 base from V and 9 bases from J; junction bases left unmatched: 15. The germline CDR1 and CDR2 sequences are DFQATT and SNEGSKA (reference sequence). This CDR3 spans 16 amino acids. Written as DNA, the CDR3 is TGCAGTGCTAGAGGCGACAGGCGGGAGGGGGGCTGGGCCCAGTACTTC. Its protein product is CSARGDRREGGWAQYF.